Presented here are 30 T cell receptor beta chains from one specimen sequenced in a study of Graves' ophthalmopathy and Graves' hyperthyroidism. RNA transcripts yielded amplified TCR beta CDR3 regions. Second-round multiplex PCR came after a first-round RT-PCR that employed HTBI primers. TCRdb redid the calling of the multiplex PCR reads with MiXCR, one entry per CDR3 protein. The sample lists 450,000 to 600,000 distinct CDR3 sequences; less than 45% were seen once. The specimen sequenced was peripheral blood or thyroid tissue (not recorded which). These receptor sequences come from an adult man with Graves' hyperthyroidism.

This clonotype came up many times. The rearrangement links TRBV4-1 to TRBJ2-7, with D uncertain. Germline V gene lookup returns CDR1 MGHRA and CDR2 YSYEKL. This CDR3 spans 13 amino acids. V was trimmed by 1 base and J by 2 bases, leaving 6 bases between them. CDR3 protein: CASSQVTTYEQYF. The CDR3, as DNA: TGCGCCAGCAGCCAAGTCACCACCTACGAGCAGTACTTC.

DNA of the CDR3: TGTGCCAGCAGCTTATCCCTAGCGAGGGGGAAGACCCAGTACTTC. It yields the protein CASSLSLARGKTQYF. The chain carries TRBV11-2 and TRBJ2-5; perhaps D is TRBD1 or TRBD2 (6 bases each). This CDR3 region has 15 residues. Germline assignment: CDR1 SGHAT and CDR2 FQNNGV. V shed 2 bases and J shed 6 bases, with 16 bases lying between them.

In DNA form, the CDR3 reads TGTGCCACCCGAGGGCAGCTCTCGGATTCCAATGAGCAGTTCTTC. This encodes CATRGQLSDSNEQFF. V and J are TRBV24-1 and TRBJ2-1; D is perhaps TRBD2 (5 bases). Germline V CDR1 and CDR2: KGHDR, SFDVKD. The V end lost 9 bases, the J end lost 6 bases, and 20 bases lay between the germline ends. The CDR3 loop spans 15 amino acids.

This clonotype was found many times. This rearrangement joins TRBV5-1 to TRBJ2-7, with 9 bases aligning to TRBD1. This CDR3 region has 17 residues. CDR1 and CDR2 from the germline V gene are SGHRS and YFSETQ. V was pared by 1 base and J by 2 bases, with 10 bases of the junction left unmatched. CDR3 loop: CASSLNRGQGFPYEQYF. The CDR3, as DNA: TGCGCCAGCAGCTTGAACCGGGGACAGGGTTTCCCCTACGAGCAGTACTTC.

Points on this clonotype: The junction and the germline gene differ at one end; a read error may be behind it. The chain uses TRBV2 and TRBJ2-7; a weak D match, TRBD1 (5 bases). Germline loops: CDR1 SNHLY, CDR2 FYNNEI. The length of the CDR3 is 16 residues. The CDR3 bases are TGTGCCAGCAGTTTCCCGATACAGGCAAGCCCCTACAAGCAGTACTTC. Its translation: CASSFPIQASPYKQYF.

This clonotype was recorded at least ten times. The J gene is TRBJ2-5, the V gene TRBV6-5; D is unresolved. CDR1 is MNHEY, CDR2 SVGAGI, per germline. Deletions cut 6 bases from V and 5 bases from J, with 7 bases between. This CDR3 has 11 residues. CDR3 loop: CASSYGETQYF. The CDR3, as DNA: TGTGCCAGCAGCTATGGGGAGACCCAGTACTTC.

A few counts support this clonotype. The chain carries TRBV5-6 and TRBJ2-7; 9 positions match TRBD1. V trimming: 3 bases; J trimming: 3 bases; junction bases outside the gene matches: 7. Germline-derived CDR1 and CDR2 are SGHDT and YYEEEE. CDR3 length: 15 amino acids. This chain's CDR3 is CASSSRTGVVYEQYF. In DNA form, the CDR3 reads TGTGCCAGCAGCTCTCGGACAGGGGTTGTCTACGAGCAGTACTTC.

This sequence joins TRBV7-6 and TRBJ2-7; D is undetermined. The CDR3 is 14 amino acids. Trimming left V 4 bases short and J 0 bases short, with 10 bases between. The V gene's germline CDR1 is SGHVS and CDR2 FNYEAQ. CDR3 sequence: CASSYGPSSYEQYF. The CDR3, as DNA: TGTGCCAGCAGCTATGGGCCTAGCTCCTACGAGCAGTACTTC.

In regard to this clonotype: This may come from a read error, since a much larger clone is one base off. The chain carries TRBV29-1 and TRBJ1-2; no clear D. CDR3 length: 13 amino acids. Germline CDR1 SQVTM, CDR2 ANQGSEA. The CDR3 sequence: CSVEVGGYYGYAF. The CDR3 DNA reads TGCAGCGTTGAAGTTGGCGGTTACTATGGCTACGCCTTC.

This chain joins TRBV10-3 and TRBJ2-2, with 9 positions matching TRBD1. V dropped 7 bases and J dropped 5; count of bases not matched to a gene: 5. The length of the CDR3 is 14 residues. Germline CDR1 is ENHRY and CDR2 is SYGVKD. Here the CDR3 reads CAITGQGITGELFF. CDR3 nucleotide sequence: TGTGCCATCACGGGACAGGGAATTACCGGGGAGCTGTTTTTT.

Points on this clonotype: This likely comes from a read error, as the CDR3 has no conserved phenylalanine or tryptophan at its end. It is unclear where the CDR3 begins or ends on the DNA, so no DNA is shown, and the CDR3 is as TCRdb lists it. The chain combines TRBV6-1 with TRBJ1-6; TRBD1, the table's D call, lacks a check against the DNA. The germline CDR1 and CDR2 sequences are MNHNS and SASEGT. Counting both end residues, the CDR3 totals 11 amino acids. This CDR3 reads CASSVGGRASS.

The sample holds many counts of this clonotype. The chain links TRBV6-5 to TRBJ1-5; D gene uncertain. Germline CDR1 MNHEY, CDR2 SVGAGI. V was shortened by 4 bases and J by 1 base, with 17 bases between the two germline ends. This CDR3 is built from 17 residues. In nucleotides, the CDR3 is TGTGCCAGCAGTTCCATCAGAGGCCGGGAGAGCAATCAGCCCCAGCATTTT. It encodes CASSSIRGRESNQPQHF.

The rearrangement uses TRBV7-3 and TRBJ1-1; no reliable D call. The CDR3 has 13 amino acids. In germline, CDR1 is SGHTA, CDR2 FQGTGA. V shed 5 bases and J shed 0 bases, with 7 bases lying between them. CDR3 coding DNA: TGTGCCAGCAGCATGACGGTGAACACTGAAGCTTTCTTT. This gives the protein CASSMTVNTEAFF. Together with reference TRBV7-3 and TRBJ1-1, the CDR3 gives the full variable domain: GAGVSQTPSNKVTEKGKYVELRCDPISGHTALYWYRQSLGQGPEFLIYFQGTGAADDSGLPNDRFFAVRPEGSVSTLKIQRTERGDSAVYLCASSMTVNTEAFFGQGTRLTVV.

Of note for this clonotype: This clone may be a read error of a much larger clone one base away. This chain links TRBV20-1 with TRBJ1-5; D is undetermined. Germline V gene data show CDR1 as DFQATT and CDR2 as SNEGSKA (reference sequence). The CDR3 loop spans 14 amino acids. The CDR3 DNA follows: TGCAGTGCTAGAGAACAGAATAGCGATCAGCCCCAGCATTTT. This encodes CSAREQNSDQPQHF.

With respect to this clonotype: A much larger clone is a single base away; this may be a read error. The conserved phenylalanine or tryptophan is not found at the CDR3 terminus, so this likely reflects a read error. V is TRBV9 and J is TRBJ1-2; 9 nucleotides match TRBD1. The CDR3 has 16 residues. Per the germline V gene, CDR1 is SGDLS and CDR2 is YYNGEE. Trimming at V came to 4 bases and at J to 3 bases, leaving 10 bases not matched to a gene. CDR3 region: CASSSSRTGADYGYTL. The CDR3 DNA reads as TGTGCCAGCAGCTCTTCCCGGACAGGGGCGGACTATGGCTACACCCTC.

The chain has TRBV29-1 and TRBJ2-5; tentative D call: TRBD1 (6 bases). This CDR3 comprises 11 residues. V was trimmed by 3 bases and J by 10 bases, leaving 12 bases between them. The V gene's germline CDR1 is SQVTM and CDR2 ANQGSEA. The CDR3 region is CSVDEQGGQYF. The CDR3 DNA reads TGCAGCGTTGACGAACAAGGGGGCCAGTACTTC.

The genes are TRBV4-1 and TRBJ2-7, with 10 bases aligning to TRBD1. Germline CDR1 reads MGHRA; CDR2 reads YSYEKL. The CDR3 covers 16 residues. The V and J ends lost 3 bases and 3 bases, in that order; junction bases with no gene match: 8. The CDR3 sequence: CASSQAPGQGFYEQYF. CDR3 DNA sequence: TGCGCCAGCAGCCAGGCCCCGGGACAGGGGTTCTACGAGCAGTACTTC.

The chain uses TRBV7-2 and TRBJ2-7; 8 nucleotides line up with TRBD1. The CDR3 spans 12 residues. Trimming removed 4 bases from V and 6 bases from J; junction bases left unmatched: 2. The germline CDR1 and CDR2 sequences are SGHTA and FQGNSA. The CDR3 nucleotides read TGTGCCAGCAGCTACAGGGGGTCCGAGCAGTACTTC. Translation gives CASSYRGSEQYF.

Regarding this clonotype: A single base separates this from a much larger clone, so it may be a read error. This chain connects TRBV20-1 to TRBJ1-1, with 9 bases lining up with TRBD1. CDR1 is DFQATT, CDR2 SNEGSKA, per germline (reference sequence). The CDR3 is 17 amino acids. This chain's CDR3 is CSARDHGTGYWNTEALF. CDR3 sequence (DNA): TGCAGTGCTAGAGATCATGGGACAGGGTACTGGAACACTGAAGCTCTCTTT.

Comment on this clonotype: A much larger clone is a single base away; this may be a read error. The conserved phenylalanine or tryptophan normally closing the CDR3 is absent here, so this likely arose from a read error. The chain recombines TRBV2 with TRBJ2-5; maybe TRBD1 (6 bases). Germline V gives CDR1 SNHLY, CDR2 FYNNEI. The length of the CDR3 is 17 residues. The ends were cut back, 6 bases at V and 5 bases at J, with 25 bases in the middle. The CDR3 loop reads CASSGKTSRTVRETQYL. DNA for the CDR3: TGTGCCAGCAGCGGAAAGACGAGTCGGACAGTTCGTGAGACCCAGTACCTC.

This chain uses TRBV4-1 with TRBJ2-5; no firm D call. CDR1 is MGHRA, CDR2 YSYEKL, per germline. The V end lost 3 bases, the J end lost 7 bases, and 12 bases lay between the germline ends. This CDR3 has 13 residues. The CDR3 bases are TGCGCCAGCAGCCACACGCCGGCCGGGACCCAGTACTTC. As protein: CASSHTPAGTQYF.

This clonotype was recorded only once. V is TRBV5-1 and J is TRBJ2-3; TRBD2 matches 7 bases. The CDR3 loop spans 16 amino acids. The ends lost 1 base at V and 4 bases at J; junction bases unmatched: 9. The germline V gene encodes CDR1 SGHRS and CDR2 YFSETQ. The chain's CDR3 is CASSLSVFGGADTQYF. The CDR3 DNA sequence: TGCGCCAGCAGCTTGTCAGTTTTTGGGGGGGCAGATACGCAGTATTTT.

The chain combines TRBV28 with TRBJ1-4; D might be TRBD1 (5 bases). The CDR3 is made up of 15 amino acids. V shed 5 bases and J shed 4 bases, with 14 bases lying between them. Germline V gene data show CDR1 as MDHEN and CDR2 as SYDVKM. CDR3 region: CASSPLGDHNEKLFF. The CDR3 DNA is TGTGCCAGCAGTCCCCTCGGGGACCATAATGAAAAACTGTTTTTT.

The gene calls are TRBV29-1 and TRBJ1-2; D possibly corresponds to TRBD1 (5 bases). Trimming shortened V by 3 bases and J by 4 bases, and 9 bases separated the two germline ends. This CDR3 has 12 residues. The germline gives CDR1 SQVTM, CDR2 ANQGSEA. CDR3 bases: TGCAGCGTTGAGGGTCAGGGCTATGGCTACACCTTC. Protein: CSVEGQGYGYTF.

In its sample, this clonotype was seen many times. V usage is TRBV28 and J usage is TRBJ1-2; D unresolved. The CDR3 is made up of 14 amino acids. The germline V gene encodes CDR1 MDHEN and CDR2 SYDVKM. V was pared by 3 bases and J by 4 bases, with 12 bases between. Here the CDR3 reads CASSLGRASYGYTF. DNA for the CDR3: TGTGCCAGCAGTTTGGGGAGGGCCAGCTATGGCTACACCTTC.

About this clonotype itself: The CDR3 end shows no conserved phenylalanine or tryptophan, and so a read error is likely. The chain couples TRBV19 to TRBJ1-1; possibly TRBD1 for D (5 bases). This CDR3 has 14 residues. Trimming took 2 bases from V and 4 from J, leaving 11 bases between them. Germline CDR1 and CDR2: LNHDA and SQIVND (reference sequence). The CDR3 loop reads CASSIRQTSTEAFL. For the CDR3, the DNA is TGTGCCAGTAGTATACGACAGACGAGCACTGAAGCTTTCCTT.

In its sample, this clonotype was seen many times. The J gene is TRBJ1-5, the V gene TRBV24-1; TRBD1 matches at 7 bases. Germline V gene lookup returns CDR1 KGHDR and CDR2 SFDVKD. Unmatched junction bases numbered 4, after V lost 2 bases and J lost 7 bases. The CDR3 covers 14 residues. CDR3: CATSDSRGYQPQHF. CDR3 nucleotide sequence: TGTGCCACCAGTGATTCCAGGGGGTACCAGCCCCAGCATTTT.

This clonotype was seen many times. This chain joins TRBV5-1 and TRBJ1-1; D ambiguous. CDR1 is SGHRS and CDR2 is YFSETQ in the germline V gene. The length of the CDR3 is 16 residues. Trimming removed 1 base at V and 3 bases at J, with 16 bases between. The DNA for the CDR3 is TGCGCCAGCAGCTTGAACCGGGGTGGTGGGGACACTGAAGCTTTCTTT. It yields the protein CASSLNRGGGDTEAFF.

There are a few counts of this clonotype. The chain employs TRBV29-1 and TRBJ2-3; D not certain. Trimming took off 4 bases at V and 3 bases at J, with 14 bases between the two ends. The CDR3 is 14 amino acids. Germline V lookup: CDR1 SQVTM, CDR2 ANQGSEA. This chain's CDR3 is CSVGRLASTDTQYF. CDR3 bases: TGCAGCGTTGGTCGGCTGGCGAGTACAGATACGCAGTATTTT.

This clonotype was picked up one time. A read error may be the cause here, since a much bigger clone is one base away. The conserved closing phenylalanine or tryptophan is absent in this CDR3, likely reflecting a read error. V gene TRBV20-1 combines with J gene TRBJ1-4; a weak D match, TRBD1 (6 bases). The germline V gene encodes CDR1 DFQATT and CDR2 SNEGSKA (reference sequence). The CDR3 contains 12 residues. Trimming took 5 bases from V and 8 from J, leaving 12 bases between them. CDR3 nucleotide sequence: TGCAGTGCTCCGAGGACAGAAGAAAAACTGTTTCTT. Protein product: CSAPRTEEKLFL.